This TCR beta chain appears in the sequencing data of a study of sequential checkpoint blockade in melanoma. The treatment is: randomized to nivolumab then ipilimumab (arm A) or the reverse (arm B). TCRdb's copy holds only in-frame clones and misses some; the assay was immunoSEQ multiplex PCR. The top ten hold 13% of the sample, which has 4,200 or so clones, roughly 25% seen once. The length of the CDR3 is 17 residues. CDR1 and CDR2 (germline): MDHEN, SYDVKM. V shed 7 bases, J shed 0 bases, and the junction held 12 bases outside the gene matches. The TCR sequence derives from a human donor with melanoma. The sample in question was tumor tissue (inferred from file names), obtained from a patient given nivolumab and ipilimumab in sequence. J is TRBJ1-3 and V is TRBV28; 7 nucleotides agree with TRBD1. The chain's CDR3 is CASISGGTALSGNTIYF. DNA of the CDR3: TGTGCCAGCATTTCCGGAGGGACAGCTCTCTCTGGAAACACCATATATTTT.